These 3 T cell receptor beta chains originate from one sample sequenced in a study of tumor-infiltrating lymphocytes in oesophageal squamous cell carcinoma. Each CDR3 protein is one row after TCRdb ran MiXCR on the PCR reads. The profile shows roughly 17,000 distinct CDR3 sequences, 50% of them singletons. The sequencing sample was made of esophageal tumor tissue. These TCRs come from a male donor with esophageal squamous cell carcinoma.

The V and J genes are TRBV20-1 and TRBJ2-3, with D tentatively TRBD1 or TRBD2 (5 bases each). The CDR3 is made up of 16 amino acids. Per germline, CDR1 DFQATT and CDR2 SNEGSKA (reference sequence). The ends were cut back, 0 bases at V and 6 bases at J, with 19 bases in the middle. The CDR3 loop is CSAREAAGLNGDTQYF. CDR3 DNA: TGCAGTGCTAGAGAAGCGGCAGGGCTGAATGGGGATACGCAGTATTTT.

This clonotype was seen more than once but under ten times. The chain carries TRBV7-3 and TRBJ2-1; no clear D. Germline CDR1 is SGHTA and CDR2 is FQGTGA. The V gene lost 1 base and the J gene lost 4 bases, with 11 bases spanning the gap. CDR3 length: 15 residues. CDR3 protein: CASSLNPGPYNEQFF. The CDR3 coding sequence is TGTGCCAGCAGCTTAAACCCCGGACCATACAATGAGCAGTTCTTC.

The J gene is TRBJ2-3, the V gene TRBV11-3; D may be TRBD1 (5 bases). The V gene's germline CDR1 is SGHNT and CDR2 YENEEA. V was trimmed by 8 bases and J by 4 bases, leaving 13 bases between them. This CDR3 is built from 13 residues. CDR3 nucleotide sequence: TGTGCCAGCGCTAGGGGTTGGTCAGATACGCAGTATTTT. Encoded protein: CASARGWSDTQYF. The variable domain in full, with the rest retrieved from reference TRBV11-3 and TRBJ2-3, is EAGVVQSPRYKIIEKKQPVAFWCNPISGHNTLYWYLQNLGQGPELLIRYENEEAVDDSQLPKDRFSAERLKGVDSTLKIQPAELGDSAVYLCASARGWSDTQYFGPGTRLTVL.